The next 10 T cell receptor beta chains were all read from a single sample in a study of naive and memory T cell subsets (dated by TCRdb to about 2017). What these receptors recognize is not known. The library was made by UMI-ligation and nested PCR. The reads were generated on an Illumina MiSeq. The beta constant-region primer was an equimolar mix of two oligonucleotides covering both TRBC1 and TRBC2. The ligated cDNA went through four rounds of PCR with nested alpha and beta constant-region primers together with the SP2 primer. Using fastp at Q25 and MiXCR, TCRdb reprocessed the public reads and kept productive beta chains. Identical CDR3 protein sequences are pooled into one entry, listed with their most common genes and DNA. The sample includes under 150,000 distinct CDR3 sequences, with more than 15% observed a single time. Of the sample, approximately 0.63% falls within the top ten clones. The study at large found these results: A few larger clonotypes were present in naive repertoires, especially CD8 naive repertoires, and these clonotypes were possibly memory cells re-expressing CD45RA.

Material: naive CD8+ T cells from blood. Explained via the paper, the cell subset or site label denotes: naive T cells, CD45RA high CD27+. All receptors derive from a human donor in good health.

V usage is TRBV27 and J usage is TRBJ2-1; 11 nucleotides align to TRBD1. Germline V gene data show CDR1 as MNHEY and CDR2 as SMNVEV (reference sequence). This CDR3 is 17 amino acids long. V trimming: 4 bases; J trimming: 1 base; junction bases outside the gene matches: 6. DNA of the CDR3: TGTGCCAGCAGTTCTTTGGGACAGGGGGTATCCTACAATGAGCAGTTCTTC. It yields the protein CASSSLGQGVSYNEQFF.

This clonotype was counted a few times. The rearrangement links TRBV29-1 to TRBJ2-3; maybe TRBD1 (7 bases). The CDR3 runs to 15 residues. V was shortened by 2 bases and J by 0 bases, with 12 bases between the two germline ends. Germline-derived CDR1 and CDR2 are SQVTM and ANQGSEA. DNA for the CDR3: TGCAGCGTTGAAAGGGGGCGGGATAGCACAGATACGCAGTATTTT. Translating it yields CSVERGRDSTDTQYF.

The chain is built from TRBV28 and TRBJ2-5; 10 bases match TRBD2. The junction had 6 bases not matched to a gene; V was cut back by 6 bases and J by 5 bases. Germline CDR1 MDHEN, CDR2 SYDVKM. CDR3 size: 14 residues. CDR3 loop: CASRPGLAFETQYF. The CDR3 region has the DNA TGTGCCAGCAGGCCGGGACTAGCGTTTGAGACCCAGTACTTC.

Only a few counts were recorded for this clonotype. V gene TRBV9 combines with J gene TRBJ2-3, with unresolved D. The CDR3 loop spans 16 amino acids. Germline V lookup: CDR1 SGDLS, CDR2 YYNGEE. Trimming removed 3 bases at V and 3 bases at J, with 17 bases between. CDR3 nucleotides: TGTGCCAGCAGCGCTTCTACTCACCTGGGAACAGATACGCAGTATTTT. This codes for CASSASTHLGTDTQYF.

This clonotype was seen more than once but under ten times. The chain is built from TRBV6-2 or TRBV6-3 and TRBJ2-3, with unresolved D. Germline CDR1 is MNHEY and CDR2 is SVGEGT. With 5 bases removed from V and 2 bases from J, the gap between germline ends came to 8 bases. The CDR3 totals 13 residues. The CDR3 loop is CASSLQLTDTQYF. CDR3 in DNA: TGTGCCAGCAGTCTGCAGCTCACAGATACGCAGTATTTT.

The chain employs TRBV11-2 and TRBJ2-1; the D gene is possibly TRBD2 (5 bases). The CDR3 has 16 residues. Trimming shortened V by 4 bases and J by 8 bases, and 21 bases separated the two germline ends. Germline loops: CDR1 SGHAT, CDR2 FQNNGV. CDR3 region: CASSYIRTYQWDEQFF. Here the CDR3 DNA reads TGTGCCAGCAGCTACATCAGGACTTACCAATGGGATGAGCAGTTCTTC.

CDR3 sequence (DNA): TGTGCCAGCAGTCATCAGGGGGATGGCAATCAGCCCCAGCATTTT. This encodes CASSHQGDGNQPQHF. V is TRBV6-2 or TRBV6-3 and J is TRBJ1-5; 7 positions agree with TRBD1. The junction had 6 bases not matched to a gene; V was cut back by 5 bases and J by 2 bases. Germline-derived CDR1 and CDR2 are MNHEY and SVGEGT. This CDR3 is 15 amino acids long.

This clonotype was observed once. V is TRBV25-1 and J is TRBJ2-3; D gene uncertain. Germline V gives CDR1 MGHDK, CDR2 SYGVNS. Trimming shortened V by 3 bases and J by 4 bases, and 8 bases separated the two germline ends. The CDR3 runs 13 residues. The CDR3 loop reads CASSDRAPDTQYF. In DNA form, the CDR3 reads TGTGCCAGCAGTGATCGCGCCCCAGATACGCAGTATTTT.

The rearrangement uses TRBV5-1 and TRBJ1-6; D unclear. CDR1 is SGHRS and CDR2 is YFSETQ in the germline V gene. Between the trimmed V and J ends, which lost 0 bases and 2 bases, there was a span of 6 bases. This CDR3 has 15 residues. The CDR3 loop is CASSLGAAYNSPLHF. For the CDR3, the DNA is TGCGCCAGCAGCTTGGGGGCAGCCTATAATTCACCCCTCCACTTT.

The chain has TRBV29-1 and TRBJ2-1, with 7 bases matching TRBD1. Germline loops: CDR1 SQVTM, CDR2 ANQGSEA. V lost 7 bases, J lost 4 bases, and 13 bases stayed unmatched. This CDR3 is built from 15 residues. Written as DNA, the CDR3 is TGCAGCGCCCTACCCGGGACAGCGGTTTACAATGAGCAGTTCTTC. The encoded protein is CSALPGTAVYNEQFF.